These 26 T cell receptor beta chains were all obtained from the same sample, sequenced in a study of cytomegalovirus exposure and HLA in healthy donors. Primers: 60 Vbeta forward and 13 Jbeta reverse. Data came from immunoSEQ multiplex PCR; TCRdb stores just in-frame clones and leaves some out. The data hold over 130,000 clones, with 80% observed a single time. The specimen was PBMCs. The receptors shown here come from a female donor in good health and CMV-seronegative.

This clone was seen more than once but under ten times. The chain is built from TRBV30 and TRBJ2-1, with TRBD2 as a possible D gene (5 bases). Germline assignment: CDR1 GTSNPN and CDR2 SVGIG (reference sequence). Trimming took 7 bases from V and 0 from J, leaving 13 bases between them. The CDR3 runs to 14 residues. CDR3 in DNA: TGTGCCTCTGAAGGTGGGAGCTCCTACAATGAGCAGTTCTTC. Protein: CASEGGSSYNEQFF.

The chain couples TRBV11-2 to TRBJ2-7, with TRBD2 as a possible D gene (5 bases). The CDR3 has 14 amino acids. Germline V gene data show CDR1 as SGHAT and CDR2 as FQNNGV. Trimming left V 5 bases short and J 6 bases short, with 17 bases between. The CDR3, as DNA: TGTGCCAGCAGCCCCGACTATTTCCCCACCGAGCAGTACTTC. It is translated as CASSPDYFPTEQYF. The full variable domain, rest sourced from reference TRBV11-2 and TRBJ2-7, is EAGVAQSPRYKIIEKRQSVAFWCNPISGHATLYWYQQILGQGPKLLIQFQNNGVVDDSQLPKDRFSAERLKGVDSTLKIQPAKLEDSAVYLCASSPDYFPTEQYFGPGTRLTVT.

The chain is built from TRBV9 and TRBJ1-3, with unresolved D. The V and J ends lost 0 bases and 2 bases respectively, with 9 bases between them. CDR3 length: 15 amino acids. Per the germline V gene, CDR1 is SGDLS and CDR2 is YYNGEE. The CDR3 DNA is TGTGCCAGCAGCGTAGAAGGAGGGACTGGAAACACCATATATTTT. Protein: CASSVEGGTGNTIYF.

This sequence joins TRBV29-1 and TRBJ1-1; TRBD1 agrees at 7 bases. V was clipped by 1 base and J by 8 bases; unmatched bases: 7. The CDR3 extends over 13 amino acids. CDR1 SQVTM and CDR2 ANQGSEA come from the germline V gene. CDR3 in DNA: TGCAGCGTTGAAGTCCAGGGGGAGCGGGAAGCTTTCTTT. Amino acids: CSVEVQGEREAFF.

CDR3 protein: CASKVRGLAYNEQFF. The CDR3 nucleotides are TGTGCCAGCAAGGTCAGGGGGCTCGCCTACAATGAGCAGTTCTTC. This rearrangement joins TRBV2 to TRBJ2-1; 8 nucleotides agree with TRBD1. The junction had 7 bases not matched to a gene; V was cut back by 7 bases and J by 2 bases. The germline CDR1 and CDR2 sequences are SNHLY and FYNNEI. The length of the CDR3 is 15 residues.

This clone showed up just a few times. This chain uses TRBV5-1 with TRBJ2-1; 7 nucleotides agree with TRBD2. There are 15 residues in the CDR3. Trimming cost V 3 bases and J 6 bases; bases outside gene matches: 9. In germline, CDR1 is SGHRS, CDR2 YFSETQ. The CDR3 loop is CASSSGRELINEQFF. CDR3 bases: TGCGCCAGCAGCTCCGGGCGGGAGCTGATCAATGAGCAGTTCTTC.

CDR3 sequence: CASSRGQGMFLQFF. CDR3 DNA: TGTGCCAGCAGCCGGGGACAGGGAATGTTTTTGCAGTTCTTC. This chain links TRBV14 with TRBJ2-1, with 9 bases lining up with TRBD1. Germline assignment: CDR1 SGHDN and CDR2 FVKESK. CDR3 size: 14 residues. Trimming removed 4 bases from V and 12 bases from J; junction bases left unmatched: 10.

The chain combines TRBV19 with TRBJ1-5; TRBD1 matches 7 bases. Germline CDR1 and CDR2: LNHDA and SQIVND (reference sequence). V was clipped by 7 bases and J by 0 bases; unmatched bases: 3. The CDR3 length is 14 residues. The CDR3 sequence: CASKGQNSNQPQHF. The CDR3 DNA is TGTGCCAGTAAGGGACAGAATAGCAATCAGCCCCAGCATTTT.

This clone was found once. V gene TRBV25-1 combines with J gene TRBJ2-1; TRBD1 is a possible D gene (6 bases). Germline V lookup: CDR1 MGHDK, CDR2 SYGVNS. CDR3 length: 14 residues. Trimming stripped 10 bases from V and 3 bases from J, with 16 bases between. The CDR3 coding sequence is TGTGCCACCAACCAAGGACAGATCTACAATGAGCAGTTCTTC. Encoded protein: CATNQGQIYNEQFF.

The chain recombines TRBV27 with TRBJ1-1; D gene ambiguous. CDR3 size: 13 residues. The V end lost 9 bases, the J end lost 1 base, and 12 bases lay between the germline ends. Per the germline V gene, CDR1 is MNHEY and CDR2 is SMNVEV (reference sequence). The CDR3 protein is CASGERENTEAFF. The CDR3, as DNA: TGTGCCAGTGGGGAGAGGGAGAACACTGAAGCTTTCTTT.

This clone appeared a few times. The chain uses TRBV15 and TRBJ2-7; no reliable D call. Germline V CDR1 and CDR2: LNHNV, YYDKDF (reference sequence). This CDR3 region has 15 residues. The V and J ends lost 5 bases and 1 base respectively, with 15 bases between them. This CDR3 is CATSDGSRPSYEQYF. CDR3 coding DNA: TGTGCCACCAGCGACGGCAGCAGGCCTTCCTACGAGCAGTACTTC.

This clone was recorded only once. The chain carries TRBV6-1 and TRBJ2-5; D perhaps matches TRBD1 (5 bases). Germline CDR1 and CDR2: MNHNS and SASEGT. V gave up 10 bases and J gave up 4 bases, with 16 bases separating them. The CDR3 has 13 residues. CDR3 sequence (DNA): TGTGCCACCATCAGGGTTTGGGGAGAGACCCAGTACTTC. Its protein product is CATIRVWGETQYF.

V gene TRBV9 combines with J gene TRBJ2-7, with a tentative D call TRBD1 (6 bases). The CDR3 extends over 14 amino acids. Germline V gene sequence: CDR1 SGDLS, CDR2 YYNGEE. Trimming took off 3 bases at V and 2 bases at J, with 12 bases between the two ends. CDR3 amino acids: CASSEDSSTYEQYF. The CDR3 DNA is TGTGCCAGCAGCGAGGACAGTTCCACCTACGAGCAGTACTTC.

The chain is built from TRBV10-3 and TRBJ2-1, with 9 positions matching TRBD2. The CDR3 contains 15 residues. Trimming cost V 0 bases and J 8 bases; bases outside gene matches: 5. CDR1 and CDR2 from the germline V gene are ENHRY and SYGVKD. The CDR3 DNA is TGTGCCATCAGTGAGTCAGGACTAGCGTTCGATGAGCAGTTCTTC. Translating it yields CAISESGLAFDEQFF.

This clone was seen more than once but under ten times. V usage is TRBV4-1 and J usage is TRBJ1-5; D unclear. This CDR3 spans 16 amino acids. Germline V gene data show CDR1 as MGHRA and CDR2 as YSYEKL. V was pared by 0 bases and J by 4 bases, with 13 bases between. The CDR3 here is CASSQEGEGFNQPQHF. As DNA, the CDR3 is TGCGCCAGCAGCCAAGAAGGAGAAGGATTTAATCAGCCCCAGCATTTT.

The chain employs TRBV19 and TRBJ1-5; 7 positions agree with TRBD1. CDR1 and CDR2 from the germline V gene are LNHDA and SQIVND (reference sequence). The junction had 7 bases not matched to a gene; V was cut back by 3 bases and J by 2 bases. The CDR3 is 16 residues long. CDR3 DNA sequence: TGTGCCAGTAGTATCGCGACAGGGAGCGGCAATCAGCCCCAGCATTTT. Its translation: CASSIATGSGNQPQHF.

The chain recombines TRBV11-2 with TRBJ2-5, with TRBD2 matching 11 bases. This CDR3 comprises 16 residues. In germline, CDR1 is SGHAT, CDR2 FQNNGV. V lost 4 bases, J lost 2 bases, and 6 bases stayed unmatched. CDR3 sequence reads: CASSSNLAGGQETQYF. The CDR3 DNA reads TGTGCCAGCAGCTCGAATTTAGCGGGAGGGCAAGAGACCCAGTACTTC.

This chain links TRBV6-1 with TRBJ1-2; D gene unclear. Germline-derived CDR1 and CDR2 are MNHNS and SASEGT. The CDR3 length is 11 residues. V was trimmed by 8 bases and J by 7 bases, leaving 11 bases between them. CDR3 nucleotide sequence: TGTGCCAGCGTTCAGGTTATTGGCTACACCTTC. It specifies CASVQVIGYTF.

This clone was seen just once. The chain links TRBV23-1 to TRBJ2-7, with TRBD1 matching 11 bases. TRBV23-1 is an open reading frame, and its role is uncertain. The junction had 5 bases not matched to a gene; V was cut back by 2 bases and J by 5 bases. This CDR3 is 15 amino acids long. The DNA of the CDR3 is TGCGCCAGCAGTCAAGCGGGACAGGGGGTCGACGAGCAGTACTTC. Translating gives CASSQAGQGVDEQYF.

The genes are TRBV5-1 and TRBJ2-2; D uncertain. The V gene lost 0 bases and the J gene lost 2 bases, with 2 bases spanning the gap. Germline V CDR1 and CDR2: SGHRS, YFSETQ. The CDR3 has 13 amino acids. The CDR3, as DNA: TGCGCCAGCAGCTTGGCAAACACCGGGGAGCTGTTTTTT. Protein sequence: CASSLANTGELFF.

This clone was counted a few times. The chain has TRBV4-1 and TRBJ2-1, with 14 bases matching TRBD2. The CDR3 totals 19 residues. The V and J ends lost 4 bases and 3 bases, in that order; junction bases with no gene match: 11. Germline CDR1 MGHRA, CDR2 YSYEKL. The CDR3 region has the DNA TGCGCCAGCAGCCTTGAGCCGGGACTAGCGGGAGAGGGCTACAATGAGCAGTTCTTC. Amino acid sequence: CASSLEPGLAGEGYNEQFF.

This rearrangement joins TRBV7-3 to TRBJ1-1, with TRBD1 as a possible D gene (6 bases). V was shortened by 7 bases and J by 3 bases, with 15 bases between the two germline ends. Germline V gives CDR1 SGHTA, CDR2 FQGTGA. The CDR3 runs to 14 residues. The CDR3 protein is CASKPGASDTEAFF. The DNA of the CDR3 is TGTGCCAGCAAGCCAGGGGCTTCAGACACTGAAGCTTTCTTT.

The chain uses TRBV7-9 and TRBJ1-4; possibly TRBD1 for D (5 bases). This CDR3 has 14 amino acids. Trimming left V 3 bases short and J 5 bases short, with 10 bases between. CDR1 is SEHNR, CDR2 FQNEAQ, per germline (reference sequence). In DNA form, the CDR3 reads TGTGCCAGCAGCTTTAGGACACCGAATGAAAAACTGTTTTTT. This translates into CASSFRTPNEKLFF.

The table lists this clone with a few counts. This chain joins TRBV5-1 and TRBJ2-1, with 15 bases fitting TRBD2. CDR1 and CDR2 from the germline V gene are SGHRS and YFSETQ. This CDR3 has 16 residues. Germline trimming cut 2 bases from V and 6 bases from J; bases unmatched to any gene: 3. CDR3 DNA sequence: TGCGCCAGCAGCTTTGGGACTAGCGGGAGGACCAATGAGCAGTTCTTC. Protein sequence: CASSFGTSGRTNEQFF.

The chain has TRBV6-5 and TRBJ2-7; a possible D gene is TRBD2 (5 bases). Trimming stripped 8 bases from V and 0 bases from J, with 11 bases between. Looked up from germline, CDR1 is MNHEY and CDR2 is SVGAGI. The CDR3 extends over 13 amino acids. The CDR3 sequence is CASGLSSSYEQYF. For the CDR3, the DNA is TGTGCCAGCGGACTGTCGAGCTCCTACGAGCAGTACTTC.

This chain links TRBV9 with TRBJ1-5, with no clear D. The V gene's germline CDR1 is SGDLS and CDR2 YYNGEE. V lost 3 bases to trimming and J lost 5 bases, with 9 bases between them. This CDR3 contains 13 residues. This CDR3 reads CASSASQYQPQHF. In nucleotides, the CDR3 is TGTGCCAGCAGCGCAAGTCAGTATCAGCCCCAGCATTTT. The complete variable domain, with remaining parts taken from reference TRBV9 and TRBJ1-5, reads DSGVTQTPKHLITATGQRVTLRCSPRSGDLSVYWYQQSLDQGLQFLIQYYNGEERAKGNILERFSAQQFPDLHSELNLSSLELGDSALYFCASSASQYQPQHFGDGTRLSIL.